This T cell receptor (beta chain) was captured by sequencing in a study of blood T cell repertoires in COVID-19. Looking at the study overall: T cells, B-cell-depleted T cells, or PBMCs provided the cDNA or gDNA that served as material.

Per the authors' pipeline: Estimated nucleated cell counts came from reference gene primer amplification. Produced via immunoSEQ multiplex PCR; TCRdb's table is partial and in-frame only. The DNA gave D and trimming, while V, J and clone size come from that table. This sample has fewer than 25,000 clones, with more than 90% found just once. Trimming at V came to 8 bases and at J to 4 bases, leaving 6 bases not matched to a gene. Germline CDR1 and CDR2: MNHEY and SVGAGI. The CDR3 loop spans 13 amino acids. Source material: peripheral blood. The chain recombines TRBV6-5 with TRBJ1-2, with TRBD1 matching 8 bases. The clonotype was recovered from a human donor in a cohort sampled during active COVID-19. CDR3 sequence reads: CASLQGAGYGYTF. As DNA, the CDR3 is TGTGCCAGCCTTCAGGGGGCGGGCTATGGCTACACCTTC.